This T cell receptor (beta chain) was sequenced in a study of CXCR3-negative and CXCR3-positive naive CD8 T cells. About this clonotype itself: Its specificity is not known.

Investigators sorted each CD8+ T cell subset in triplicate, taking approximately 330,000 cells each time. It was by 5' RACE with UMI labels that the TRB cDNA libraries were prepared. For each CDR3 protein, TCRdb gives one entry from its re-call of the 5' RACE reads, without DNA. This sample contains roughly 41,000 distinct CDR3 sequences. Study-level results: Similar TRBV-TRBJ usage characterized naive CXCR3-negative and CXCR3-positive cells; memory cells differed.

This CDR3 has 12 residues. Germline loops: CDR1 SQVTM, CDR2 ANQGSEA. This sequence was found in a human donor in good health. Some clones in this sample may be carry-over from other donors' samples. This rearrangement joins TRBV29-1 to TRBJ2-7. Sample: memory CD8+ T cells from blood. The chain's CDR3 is CSVVQESYEQYF.